A selection of T cell receptor beta chains follows, all from one sample in a study of blood T cells in healthy people across ages. TCRdb re-derived calls from the 5' RACE reads in MiXCR, one entry per CDR3 protein. The table lists 450,000 to 700,000 distinct CDR3 sequences, 27% of them singletons. The sample was blood. These receptors were taken from a woman in her 70s in good health. Both conserved end residues are part of each CDR3. Each record gives: clone size, CDR3 length, D gene, V gene, J gene, CDR3 DNA, CDR3 protein. A D gene is named only where the DNA matches it firmly. The size entry is marked missing in some rows and otherwise reads once, few, many or a size class.

>-|15|TRBD1|TRBV4-3|TRBJ1-2
TGCGCCAGCAGCCAAGATCCGGGACAGGGCTATGGCTACACCTTC
CASSQDPGQGYGYTF
>-|13|TRBD2|TRBV6-5|TRBJ2-3
TGTGCCAGCAGTTACTCGACGGGGGGGCCTCAGTATTTT
CASSYSTGGPQYF
>once|15|-|TRBV7-2|TRBJ2-7
TGTGCCAGCAGCTTAGAAGCGAGAGGAACCTACGAGCAGTACTTC
CASSLEARGTYEQYF
>few|14|-|TRBV29-1|TRBJ2-3
TGCAGCGTTGAAGGAGATCCTAGCACAGATACGCAGTATTTT
CSVEGDPSTDTQYF
>few|15|TRBD1|TRBV7-2|TRBJ2-5
TGTGCCAGCAGCTCTAGCCGGGACAGGGGACAGACCCAGTACTTC
CASSSSRDRGQTQYF
>-|13|-|TRBV29-1|TRBJ2-2
TGCAGCGTTGATAGGGTATGGACCGGGGAGCTGTTTTTT
CSVDRVWTGELFF
>many|13|-|TRBV7-8|TRBJ2-1
TGTGCCAGCAGCTTAGACAGAAACAATGAGCAGTTCTTC
CASSLDRNNEQFF
>few|16|TRBD2|TRBV2|TRBJ2-1
TGTGCCAGCAGTGATGGGCTAGCGGGGGCCAGCAATGAGCAGTTCTTC
CASSDGLAGASNEQFF
>-|15|TRBD1|TRBV7-2|TRBJ1-5
TGTGCCAGCAGCCAACAGGGGAGAAGCAATCAGCCCCAGCATTTT
CASSQQGRSNQPQHF
>-|15|-|TRBV20-1|TRBJ1-3
TGCAGTGCTGGGAAGGTTAGAGGCTCTGGAAACACCATATATTTT
CSAGKVRGSGNTIYF
>-|15|-|TRBV6-6|TRBJ2-2
TGTGCCAGCACCTTAGGGGGAGGTGGCACCGGGGAGCTGTTTTTT
CASTLGGGGTGELFF
>-|14|-|TRBV7-2|TRBJ1-2
TGTGCCAGCAGCTTATCTGGGTCCCTCGGGGACTACACCTTC
CASSLSGSLGDYTF
>few|17|-|TRBV6-1|TRBJ1-1
TGTGCCAGCACCGCCGGGGCCGCACGGTCTTGGGACACTGAAGCTTTCTTT
CASTAGAARSWDTEAFF
>few|16|-|TRBV7-2|TRBJ2-3
TGTGCCAGCACCCCCACTCCCAACATTTACACAGATACGCAGTATTTT
CASTPTPNIYTDTQYF
>-|11|-|TRBV2|TRBJ1-2
TGTGCCAGCAGTGCTGCCCTTGACGACACCTTC
CASSAALDDTF
>-|16|TRBD1|TRBV6-2/TRBV6-3|TRBJ1-5
TGTGCCAGCAGTTACCCGGACAGGGGGGCCCGGCAGCCCCAGCATTTT
CASSYPDRGARQPQHF
>few|13|-|TRBV5-1|TRBJ1-2
TGCGCCAGCAGCTTGGAAGGGCCGGGTGGCTACACCTTC
CASSLEGPGGYTF
>-|15|-|TRBV7-2|TRBJ1-1
TGTGCCAGCAGCCCAGCCGGACGGGCGAACACTGAAGCTTTCTTT
CASSPAGRANTEAFF
>few|15|TRBD1|TRBV20-1|TRBJ1-2
TGCAGTTCCCCCGACAGGGGGCCTACTAACTATGGCTACACCTTC
CSSPDRGPTNYGYTF
>-|14|-|TRBV12-3/TRBV12-4|TRBJ2-7
TGTGCCAGCAGTTCTAACTCGTATTTTGAACAAAGCTACTTC
CASSSNSYFEQSYF
>-|13|TRBD1|TRBV29-1|TRBJ2-1
TGCAGCGTTACCGGACAGGGGGGCAATGAGCAGTTCTTC
CSVTGQGGNEQFF
>few|16|TRBD1|TRBV12-3/TRBV12-4|TRBJ1-5
TGTGCCAGCAGTTTTGGCCTAGGGGGCCCGAATCAGCCCCAGCATTTT
CASSFGLGGPNQPQHF
>-|14|-|TRBV7-3|TRBJ1-2
TGTGCCAGCAGCTTAACGGCAAAAGGGTATGGCTACACCTTC
CASSLTAKGYGYTF
>-|15|-|TRBV18|TRBJ1-1
TGTGCCAGCGTCCCTCTACAGGGAAGTAGGACTGAAGCTTTCTTT
CASVPLQGSRTEAFF
>-|14|-|TRBV7-2|TRBJ1-2
TGTGCCAGCAGCCTCCCCGGGGGGGTCTATGGCTACACCTTC
CASSLPGGVYGYTF
>-|14|-|TRBV4-3|TRBJ2-3
TGCGCCAGCAGCCGTTCTGGATTCACAGATACGCAGTATTTT
CASSRSGFTDTQYF
>-|12|-|TRBV25-1|TRBJ2-5
TGTGCCAGCAGTGAATACTTTAACGAGCAGCTCTTC
CASSEYFNEQLF
>few|15|TRBD2|TRBV7-2|TRBJ2-7
TGTGCCAGCAGCCCATCGACTAGCGGGGGGTACGAGCAGTACTTC
CASSPSTSGGYEQYF
>-|15|-|TRBV5-1|TRBJ2-5
TGCGCCAGCAGCTTCGGGGGGCCCTATGTAGAGACCCAGTACTTC
CASSFGGPYVETQYF
>-|13|-|TRBV9|TRBJ2-7
TGTGCCAGCAGCGTCGGGTCACCCAACGAGCAGTACTTC
CASSVGSPNEQYF
>few|17|-|TRBV5-1|TRBJ2-1
TGCGCCAGCAGCTTGCTCCCCGGGAGTCCAGGAGACAATGAGCAGTTCTTC
CASSLLPGSPGDNEQFF
>-|12|-|TRBV12-3/TRBV12-4|TRBJ1-2
TGTGCCAGCAGTTTTGAGCGTCATGGCTGCACCTTC
CASSFERHGCTF
>once|13|-|TRBV29-1|TRBJ2-7
TGCAGCGTTGTTGGTGGGAAGGGATACGAGCAGTACTTC
CSVVGGKGYEQYF
>few|13|TRBD1|TRBV29-1|TRBJ1-2
TGCAGCGTTGGACAGGGAATTGACTATGGCTACACCTTC
CSVGQGIDYGYTF
>few|16|-|TRBV5-1|TRBJ2-1
TGCGCCAGCAGCTTGGAGGGGGGGCGGGCCTACAATGAGCAGTTCTTC
CASSLEGGRAYNEQFF
>-|15|TRBD1|TRBV7-9|TRBJ2-7
TGTGCCAGCAGAGAAGGACAGGGGGCCCCCTACGAGCAGTACTTC
CASREGQGAPYEQYF
>-|15|-|TRBV18|TRBJ2-7
TGTGCCACCTCACCAATGGGTGGGAGCTCCTACGAGCAGTACTTC
CATSPMGGSSYEQYF
>few|16|TRBD1|TRBV30|TRBJ1-2
TGTGCCTGGAGGGGAAATCCCGGGACAGGGGGCAGCGGCTACACCTTC
CAWRGNPGTGGSGYTF
>-|16|-|TRBV7-9|TRBJ2-5
TGTGCCAGCAGCTCAAGCGAGGGGCTCCAGGCGGCTTGGCAGTACTTC
CASSSSEGLQAAWQYF
>-|12|-|TRBV21-1|TRBJ2-4
TGTGCCAGCGGGAGTCGGAAAAACATTCAGTACTTC
CASGSRKNIQYF
>-|14|-|TRBV10-3|TRBJ1-5
TGTGCCATCAGACAGGAGGGGGACAATCAGCCCCAGCATTTT
CAIRQEGDNQPQHF
>many|15|TRBD1|TRBV7-2|TRBJ2-5
TGTGCCAGCAGCTTCCTAGGACAGGGCACAGAGACCCAGTACTTC
CASSFLGQGTETQYF
>few|15|TRBD2|TRBV24-1|TRBJ2-1
TGTGCCTCCAGTGACCCCGGGGGGGCTGGGAATGAGCAGTTCTTC
CASSDPGGAGNEQFF
>-|16|-|TRBV7-2|TRBJ2-1
TGTGCCAGCAGCTTATACGGCGGGGAATCCTACAATGAGCAGTTCTTC
CASSLYGGESYNEQFF
>few|14|-|TRBV20-1|TRBJ2-5
TGCAGTGCTAGAGCAGGGCGTTGGGCGGAGACCCAGTACTTC
CSARAGRWAETQYF
>many|16|TRBD2|TRBV6-6|TRBJ2-3
TGTGCCAGCAGTGACTCCGGGACTAGACAGTCGGATACGCAGTATTTT
CASSDSGTRQSDTQYF
>few|15|-|TRBV6-6|TRBJ1-5
TGTGCCAGCAGTATCCGGGGAACTAGCAATCAGCCCCAGCATTTT
CASSIRGTSNQPQHF
>once|14|-|TRBV6-5|TRBJ1-6
TGTGCCCCAAGTTACGGGGAAAGAAATTCACCCCTCCACTTT
CAPSYGERNSPLHF
>few|15|TRBD2|TRBV5-1|TRBJ2-7
TGCGCCAGCAGCTTGACTAGCGGGGACTCCTACGAGCAGTACTTC
CASSLTSGDSYEQYF
>-|17|TRBD1|TRBV7-2|TRBJ1-5
TGTGCCAGCAGCTTTACACACGACAGGGGGCGCGGACAGCCCCAGCATTTT
CASSFTHDRGRGQPQHF
>-|14|TRBD2|TRBV30|TRBJ2-5
TGTGCCTGGAGTATTGGCGGGGGGGGACAAAGCCAGTACTTC
CAWSIGGGGQSQYF
>-|13|-|TRBV20-1|TRBJ2-5
TGCAGTGCTCCCGGGACTGGCCAAGAGACCCAGTACTTC
CSAPGTGQETQYF